This TCR beta chain was identified during a study of shared clonotypes between healthy human individuals. Overall study results and limits: Sequencing depth was expected to affect clonotype sharing among donors.

This clone was observed once. The antigen is undetermined. Extraction of genomic DNA in unsorted samples used approximately 84 million PBMCs. Germline assignment: CDR1 SGHTA and CDR2 FQGTGA. The V gene lost 0 bases and the J gene lost 0 bases, with 9 bases spanning the gap. CDR3 length equals 17 residues. Investigators spread the genomic DNA of each subset evenly over several immunoSEQ plates. Original data processing: Filtering differed since immunoSEQ provided only junctions, with no quality scores. The method was immunoSEQ multiplex PCR; TCRdb's version includes in-frame clones alone and lacks a portion of them. That table supplies the V and J calls and clone size; D and trimming were determined from the DNA. The data show some 470,000 clones, with less than 80% seen just once and 10% to 15% held by the top ten.

Sequenced sample: PBMCs. The V gene is TRBV7-3, the J gene TRBJ2-6, with D unclear. This receptor was taken from a woman between 35 and 50 years old in good health. Some clones in this sample may be carry-over from other donors' samples. The DNA for the CDR3 is TGTGCCAGCAGCTTAACGCCGGTGTACTCTGGGGCCAACGTCCTGACTTTC. As protein: CASSLTPVYSGANVLTF.